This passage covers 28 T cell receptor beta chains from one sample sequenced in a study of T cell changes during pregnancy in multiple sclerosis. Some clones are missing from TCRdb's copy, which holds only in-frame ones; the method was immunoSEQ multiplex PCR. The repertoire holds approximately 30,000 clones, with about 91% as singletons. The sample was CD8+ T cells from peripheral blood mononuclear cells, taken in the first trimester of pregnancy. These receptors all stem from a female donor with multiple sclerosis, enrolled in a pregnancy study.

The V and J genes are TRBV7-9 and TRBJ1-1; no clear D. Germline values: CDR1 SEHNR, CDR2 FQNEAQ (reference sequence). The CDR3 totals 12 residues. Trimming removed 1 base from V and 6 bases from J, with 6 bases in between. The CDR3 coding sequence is TGTGCCAGCAGCTTAGGGACTTCTGAAGCTTTCTTT. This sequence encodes CASSLGTSEAFF. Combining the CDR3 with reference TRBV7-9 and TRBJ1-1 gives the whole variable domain DTGVSQNPRHKITKRGQNVTFRCDPISEHNRLYWYRQTLGQGPEFLTYFQNEAQLEKSRLLSDRFSAERPKGSFSTLEIQRTEQGDSAMYLCASSLGTSEAFFGQGTRLTVV.

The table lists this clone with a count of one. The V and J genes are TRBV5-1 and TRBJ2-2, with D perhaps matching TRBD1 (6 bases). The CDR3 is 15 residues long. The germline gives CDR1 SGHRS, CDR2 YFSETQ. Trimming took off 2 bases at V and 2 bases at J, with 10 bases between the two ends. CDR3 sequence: CASSFTGSNTGELFF. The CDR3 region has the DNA TGCGCCAGCAGCTTCACAGGGTCAAACACCGGGGAGCTGTTTTTT.

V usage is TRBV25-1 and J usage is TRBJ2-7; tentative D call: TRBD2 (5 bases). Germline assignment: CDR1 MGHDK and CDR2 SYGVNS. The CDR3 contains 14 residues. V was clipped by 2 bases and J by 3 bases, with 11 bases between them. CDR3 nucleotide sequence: TGTGCCAGCAGTGAAGCGGGTCTGAGCTACGAGCAGTACTTC. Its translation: CASSEAGLSYEQYF.

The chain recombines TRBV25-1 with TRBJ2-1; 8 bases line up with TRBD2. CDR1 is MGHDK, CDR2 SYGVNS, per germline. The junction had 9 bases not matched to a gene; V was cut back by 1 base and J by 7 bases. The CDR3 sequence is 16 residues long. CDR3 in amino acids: CASSEFVGGGRNEQFF. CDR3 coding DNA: TGTGCCAGCAGTGAATTTGTCGGGGGGGGTCGGAATGAGCAGTTCTTC. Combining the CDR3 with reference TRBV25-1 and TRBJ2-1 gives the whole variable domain EADIYQTPRYLVIGTGKKITLECSQTMGHDKMYWYQQDPGMELHLIHYSYGVNSTEKGDLSSESTVSRIRTEHFPLTLESARPSHTSQYLCASSEFVGGGRNEQFFGPGTRLTVL.

This chain's CDR3 is CASSELLAGTEANYGYTF. The CDR3 DNA reads as TGTGCCAGCAGTGAACTACTAGCCGGGACCGAGGCTAACTATGGCTACACCTTC. The genes are TRBV6-1 and TRBJ1-2; D is possibly TRBD1 (5 bases). V shed 2 bases and J shed 0 bases, with 19 bases lying between them. This CDR3 has 18 residues. CDR1 MNHNS and CDR2 SASEGT come from the germline V gene.

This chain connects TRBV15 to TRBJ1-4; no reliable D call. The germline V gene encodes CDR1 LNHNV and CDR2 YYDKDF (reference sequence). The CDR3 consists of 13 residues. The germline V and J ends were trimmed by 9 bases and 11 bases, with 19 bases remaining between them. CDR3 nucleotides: TGTGCCACTTCTCCATCATCTCCGGGGAAACTGTTTTTT. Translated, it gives CATSPSSPGKLFF. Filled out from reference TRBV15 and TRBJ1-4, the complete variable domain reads DAMVIQNPRYQVTQFGKPVTLSCSQTLNHNVMYWYQQKSSQAPKLLFHYYDKDFNNEADTPDNFQSRRPNTSFCFLDIRSPGLGDTAMYLCATSPSSPGKLFFGSGTQLSVL.

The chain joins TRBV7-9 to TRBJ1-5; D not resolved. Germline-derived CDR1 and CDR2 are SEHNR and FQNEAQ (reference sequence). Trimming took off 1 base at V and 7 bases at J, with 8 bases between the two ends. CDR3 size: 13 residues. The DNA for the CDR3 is TGTGCCAGCAGCTTAGGGCAAAACCAGCCCCAGCATTTT. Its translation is CASSLGQNQPQHF.

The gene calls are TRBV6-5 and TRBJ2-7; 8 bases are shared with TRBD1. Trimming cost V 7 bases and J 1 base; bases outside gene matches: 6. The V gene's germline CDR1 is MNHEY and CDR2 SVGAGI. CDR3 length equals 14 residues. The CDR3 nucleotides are TGTGCCAGCAAAACACAGGGGGATTCCTACGAGCAGTACTTC. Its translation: CASKTQGDSYEQYF.

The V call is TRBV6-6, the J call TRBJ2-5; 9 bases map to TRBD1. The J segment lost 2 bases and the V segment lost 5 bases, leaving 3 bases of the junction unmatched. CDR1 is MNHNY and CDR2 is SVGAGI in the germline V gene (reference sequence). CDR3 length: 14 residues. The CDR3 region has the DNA TGTGCCAGCAGTGTTGACAGGGGGCAAGAGACCCAGTACTTC. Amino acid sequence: CASSVDRGQETQYF.

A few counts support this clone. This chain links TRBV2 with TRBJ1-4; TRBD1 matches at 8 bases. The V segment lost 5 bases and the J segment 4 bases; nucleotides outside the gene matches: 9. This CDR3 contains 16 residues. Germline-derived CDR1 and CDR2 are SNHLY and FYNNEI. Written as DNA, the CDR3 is TGTGCCAGCAGTCTACTTTGGACAGGGAATAATGAAAAACTGTTTTTT. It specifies CASSLLWTGNNEKLFF.

The CDR3 is CASSEAQGTKRPNEKLFF. CDR3 DNA: TGCGCCAGCAGTGAGGCACAGGGGACAAAAAGGCCTAATGAAAAACTGTTTTTT. V gene TRBV10-1 combines with J gene TRBJ1-4, with 7 bases identical to TRBD1. Trimming removed 2 bases from V and 3 bases from J; junction bases left unmatched: 12. Germline lookup yields CDR1 WNHNN and CDR2 SYGVQD (reference sequence). The CDR3 contains 18 residues.

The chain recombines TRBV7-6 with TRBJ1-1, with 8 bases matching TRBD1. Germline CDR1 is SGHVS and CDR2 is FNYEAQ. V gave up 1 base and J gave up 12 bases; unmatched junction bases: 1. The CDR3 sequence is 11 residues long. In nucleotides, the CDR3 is TGTGCCAGCAGCTTAGGACAGGGGACTTTCTTT. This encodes CASSLGQGTFF. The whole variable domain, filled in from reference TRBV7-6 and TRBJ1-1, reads GAGVSQSPRYKVTKRGQDVALRCDPISGHVSLYWYRQALGQGPEFLTYFNYEAQQDKSGLPNDRFSAERPEGSISTLTIQRTEQRDSAMYRCASSLGQGTFFGQGTRLTVV.

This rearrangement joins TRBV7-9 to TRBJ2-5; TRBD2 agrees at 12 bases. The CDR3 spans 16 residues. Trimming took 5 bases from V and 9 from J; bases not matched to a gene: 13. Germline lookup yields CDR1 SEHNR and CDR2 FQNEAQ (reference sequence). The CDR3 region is CASSSRLAGAQSAQYF. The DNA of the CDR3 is TGTGCCAGCAGCAGCCGACTAGCGGGGGCCCAGTCGGCCCAGTACTTC.

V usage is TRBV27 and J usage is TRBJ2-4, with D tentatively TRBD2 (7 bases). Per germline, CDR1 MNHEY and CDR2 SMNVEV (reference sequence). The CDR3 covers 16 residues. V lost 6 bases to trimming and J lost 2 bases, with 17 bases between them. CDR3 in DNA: TGTGCCAGCAGCTCGAGGGGGGGAGTTACCAAAAACATTCAGTACTTC. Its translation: CASSSRGGVTKNIQYF.

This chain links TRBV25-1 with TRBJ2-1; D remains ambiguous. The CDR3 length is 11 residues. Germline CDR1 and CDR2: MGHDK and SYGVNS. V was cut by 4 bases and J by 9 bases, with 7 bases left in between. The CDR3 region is CASSVVGEQFF. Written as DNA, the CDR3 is TGTGCCAGCAGTGTAGTCGGTGAGCAGTTCTTC.

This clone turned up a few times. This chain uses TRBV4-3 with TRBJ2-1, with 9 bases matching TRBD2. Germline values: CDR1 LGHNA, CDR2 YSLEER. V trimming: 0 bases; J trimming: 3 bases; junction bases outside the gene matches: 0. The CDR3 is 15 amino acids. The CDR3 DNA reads TGCGCCAGCAGCCAAGAGCGGGGGGGCTACAATGAGCAGTTCTTC. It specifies CASSQERGGYNEQFF.

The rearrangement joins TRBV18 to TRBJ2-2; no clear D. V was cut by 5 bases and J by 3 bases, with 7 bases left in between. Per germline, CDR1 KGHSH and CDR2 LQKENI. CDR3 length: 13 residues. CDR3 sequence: CASSESYTGELFF. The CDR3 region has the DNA TGTGCCAGCTCAGAGTCGTACACCGGGGAGCTGTTTTTT.

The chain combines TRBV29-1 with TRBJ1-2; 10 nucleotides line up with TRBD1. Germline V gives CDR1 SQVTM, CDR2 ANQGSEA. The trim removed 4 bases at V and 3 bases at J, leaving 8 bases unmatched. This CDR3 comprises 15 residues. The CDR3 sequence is CSVAPGQGFHYGYTF. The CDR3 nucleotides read TGCAGCGTTGCCCCGGGACAGGGGTTTCACTATGGCTACACCTTC.

The DNA for the CDR3 is TGCGCCAGCAGCTTTTCCTACGGTGAGCAGTTCTTC. Its protein product is CASSFSYGEQFF. The genes are TRBV5-1 and TRBJ2-1; D is uncertain. Trimming cost V 2 bases and J 9 bases, with 9 bases left between them. Germline CDR1 SGHRS, CDR2 YFSETQ. The CDR3 runs 12 residues.

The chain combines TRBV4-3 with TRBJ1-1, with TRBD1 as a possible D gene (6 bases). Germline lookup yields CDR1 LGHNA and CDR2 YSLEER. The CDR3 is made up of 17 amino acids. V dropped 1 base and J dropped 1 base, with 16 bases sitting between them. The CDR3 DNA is TGCGCCAGCAGCCAAGTATTAATAGGGACACAGAACACTGAAGCTTTCTTT. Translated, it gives CASSQVLIGTQNTEAFF.

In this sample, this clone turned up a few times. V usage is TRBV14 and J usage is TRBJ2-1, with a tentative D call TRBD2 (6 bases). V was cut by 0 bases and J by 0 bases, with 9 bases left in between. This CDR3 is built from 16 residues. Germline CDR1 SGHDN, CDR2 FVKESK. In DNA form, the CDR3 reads TGTGCCAGCAGCCAAGAATCGGGGGACTCCTACAATGAGCAGTTCTTC. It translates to CASSQESGDSYNEQFF.

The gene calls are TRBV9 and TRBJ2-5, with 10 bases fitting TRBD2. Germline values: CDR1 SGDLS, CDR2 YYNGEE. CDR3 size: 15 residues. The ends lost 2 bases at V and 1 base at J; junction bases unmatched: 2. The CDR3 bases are TGTGCCAGCAGCGTCGGGACTAGCGTCCAAGAGACCCAGTACTTC. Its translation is CASSVGTSVQETQYF. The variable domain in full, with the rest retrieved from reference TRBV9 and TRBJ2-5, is DSGVTQTPKHLITATGQRVTLRCSPRSGDLSVYWYQQSLDQGLQFLIQYYNGEERAKGNILERFSAQQFPDLHSELNLSSLELGDSALYFCASSVGTSVQETQYFGPGTRLLVL.

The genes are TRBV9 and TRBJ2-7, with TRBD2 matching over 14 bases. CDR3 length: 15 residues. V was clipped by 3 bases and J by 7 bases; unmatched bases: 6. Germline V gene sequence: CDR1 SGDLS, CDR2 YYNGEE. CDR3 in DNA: TGTGCCAGCAGCGAAGCGGGACTAGCGGGAGTTGAGCAGTACTTC. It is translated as CASSEAGLAGVEQYF.

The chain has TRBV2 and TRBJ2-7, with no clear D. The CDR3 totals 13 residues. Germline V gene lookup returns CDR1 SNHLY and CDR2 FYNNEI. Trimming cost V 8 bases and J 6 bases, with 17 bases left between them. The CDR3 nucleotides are TGTGCCAGCGCGGATTCCCTGGCCCCCGAGCAGTACTTC. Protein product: CASADSLAPEQYF. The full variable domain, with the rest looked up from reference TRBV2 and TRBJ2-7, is EPEVTQTPSHQVTQMGQEVILRCVPISNHLYFYWYRQILGQKVEFLVSFYNNEISEKSEIFDDQFSVERPDGSNFTLKIRSTKLEDSAMYFCASADSLAPEQYFGPGTRLTVT.

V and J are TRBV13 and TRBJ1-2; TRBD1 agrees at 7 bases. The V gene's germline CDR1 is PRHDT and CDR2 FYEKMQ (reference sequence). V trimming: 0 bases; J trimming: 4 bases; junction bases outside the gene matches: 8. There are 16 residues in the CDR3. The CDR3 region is CASSLGREGAIYGYTF. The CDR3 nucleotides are TGTGCCAGCAGCTTAGGCCGGGAGGGGGCTATCTATGGCTACACCTTC.

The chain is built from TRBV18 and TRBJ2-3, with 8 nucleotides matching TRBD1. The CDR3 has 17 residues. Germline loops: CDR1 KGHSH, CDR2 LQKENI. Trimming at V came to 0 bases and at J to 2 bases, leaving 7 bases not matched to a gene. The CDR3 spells CASSPPITDRDTDTQYF. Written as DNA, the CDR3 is TGTGCCAGCTCACCACCAATAACGGACAGGGACACAGATACGCAGTATTTT.

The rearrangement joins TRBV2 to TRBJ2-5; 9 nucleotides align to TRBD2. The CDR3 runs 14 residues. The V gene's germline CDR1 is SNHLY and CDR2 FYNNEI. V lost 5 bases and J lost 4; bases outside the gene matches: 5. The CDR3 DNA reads TGTGCCAGCAGTTTAGCGGGAGTTCTAGAGACCCAGTACTTC. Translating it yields CASSLAGVLETQYF.

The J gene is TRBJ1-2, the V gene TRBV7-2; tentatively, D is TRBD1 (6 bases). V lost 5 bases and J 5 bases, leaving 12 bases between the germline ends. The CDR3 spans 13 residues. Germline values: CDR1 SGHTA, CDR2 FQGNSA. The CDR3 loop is CASSPGEGYGYTF. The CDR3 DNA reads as TGTGCCAGCAGCCCAGGGGAGGGGTATGGCTACACCTTC.